This T cell receptor beta chain was identified in a study of shared clonotypes between healthy human individuals. Study-wide results and limits: What naive subsets generally showed was a larger estimated richness than memory subsets showed.

As to this clone: Its target is not known.

The genomic DNA of each subset was split evenly across several immunoSEQ plates. TCRdb keeps only in-frame clones here, not all; method: immunoSEQ multiplex PCR. The sample holds some 2,100,000 clones; 95% are singletons and the top ten take approximately 0.13%. This CDR3 has 14 amino acids. Trimming removed 6 bases from V and 7 bases from J; junction bases left unmatched: 7. The germline V gene has CDR1 LNHDA and CDR2 SQIVND (reference sequence). The receptor was derived from a man younger than 30 in good health. The V call is TRBV19, the J call TRBJ1-5; 9 nucleotides match TRBD1. The sample taken for sequencing was naive CD4+ T cells sorted from blood. The subset: CD45RA+ positively selected. In DNA form, the CDR3 reads TGTGCCAGTAGATACAGGGGGCAAGACCAGCCCCAGCATTTT. It encodes CASRYRGQDQPQHF.